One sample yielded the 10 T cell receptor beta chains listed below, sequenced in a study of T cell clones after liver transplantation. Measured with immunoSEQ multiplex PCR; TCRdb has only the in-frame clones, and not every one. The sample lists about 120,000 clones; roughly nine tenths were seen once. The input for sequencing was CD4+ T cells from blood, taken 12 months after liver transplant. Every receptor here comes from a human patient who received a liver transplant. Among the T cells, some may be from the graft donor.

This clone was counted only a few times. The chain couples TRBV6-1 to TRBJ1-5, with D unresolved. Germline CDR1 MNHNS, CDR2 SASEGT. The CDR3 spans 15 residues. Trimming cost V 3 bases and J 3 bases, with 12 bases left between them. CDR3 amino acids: CASSEGSVDNQPQHF. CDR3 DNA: TGTGCCAGCAGTGAGGGTTCAGTGGACAATCAGCCCCAGCATTTT.

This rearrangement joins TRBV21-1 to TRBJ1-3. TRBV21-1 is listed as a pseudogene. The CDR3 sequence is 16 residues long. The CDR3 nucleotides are TGTGCCAGCACCCAACCGGGGAGGAGCTCTGGAAACACCATATATTTT. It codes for CASTQPGRSSGNTIYF.

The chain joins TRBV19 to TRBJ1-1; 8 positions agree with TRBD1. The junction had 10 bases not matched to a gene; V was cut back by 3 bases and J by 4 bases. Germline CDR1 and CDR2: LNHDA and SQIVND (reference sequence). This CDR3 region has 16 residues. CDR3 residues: CASSMGGRGRGTEAFF. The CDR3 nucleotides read TGTGCCAGTAGTATGGGCGGCAGGGGGCGCGGCACTGAAGCTTTCTTT.

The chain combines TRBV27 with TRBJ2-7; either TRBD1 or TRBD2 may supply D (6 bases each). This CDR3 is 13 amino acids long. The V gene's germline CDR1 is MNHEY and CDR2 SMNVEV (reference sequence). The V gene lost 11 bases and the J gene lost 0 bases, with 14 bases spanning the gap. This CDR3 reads CASARGLSYEQYF. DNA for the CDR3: TGTGCCTCCGCCCGGGGGCTCTCCTACGAGCAGTACTTC.

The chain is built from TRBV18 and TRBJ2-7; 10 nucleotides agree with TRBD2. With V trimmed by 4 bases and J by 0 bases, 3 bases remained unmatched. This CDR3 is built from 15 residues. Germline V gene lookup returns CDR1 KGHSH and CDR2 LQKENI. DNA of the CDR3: TGTGCCAGCTCACGGACTAGCGGTACCTCCTACGAGCAGTACTTC. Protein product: CASSRTSGTSYEQYF.

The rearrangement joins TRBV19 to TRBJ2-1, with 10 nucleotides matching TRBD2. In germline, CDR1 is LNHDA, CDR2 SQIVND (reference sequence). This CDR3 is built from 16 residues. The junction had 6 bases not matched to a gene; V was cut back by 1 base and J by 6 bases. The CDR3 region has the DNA TGTGCCAGTAGTATAGCCCTAGCGGGAGTCGGCAATGAGCAGTTCTTC. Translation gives CASSIALAGVGNEQFF.

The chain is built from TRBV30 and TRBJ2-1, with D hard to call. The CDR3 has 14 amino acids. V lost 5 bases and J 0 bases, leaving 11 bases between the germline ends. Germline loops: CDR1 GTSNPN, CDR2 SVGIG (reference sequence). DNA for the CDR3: TGTGCCTGGCGAGACTTAAGCTCCTACAATGAGCAGTTCTTC. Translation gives CAWRDLSSYNEQFF.

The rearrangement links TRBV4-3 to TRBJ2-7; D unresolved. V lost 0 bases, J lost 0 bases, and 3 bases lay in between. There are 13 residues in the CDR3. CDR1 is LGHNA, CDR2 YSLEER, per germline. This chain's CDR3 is CASSQDYSYEQYF. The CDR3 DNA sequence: TGCGCCAGCAGCCAAGACTACTCCTACGAGCAGTACTTC.

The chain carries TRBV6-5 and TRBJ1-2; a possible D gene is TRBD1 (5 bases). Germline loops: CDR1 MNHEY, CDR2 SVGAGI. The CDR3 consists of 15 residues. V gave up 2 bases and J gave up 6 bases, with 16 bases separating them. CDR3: CASSYARSSGHGYTF. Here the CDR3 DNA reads TGTGCCAGCAGTTACGCACGGTCTTCGGGGCATGGCTACACCTTC.

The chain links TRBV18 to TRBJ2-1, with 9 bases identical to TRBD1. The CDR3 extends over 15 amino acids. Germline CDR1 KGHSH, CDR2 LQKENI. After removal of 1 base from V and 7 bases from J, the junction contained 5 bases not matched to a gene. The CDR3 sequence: CASSPLKTGGNEQFF. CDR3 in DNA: TGTGCCAGCTCACCACTGAAGACAGGGGGTAATGAGCAGTTCTTC. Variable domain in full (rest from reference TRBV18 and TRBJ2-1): NAGVMQNPRHLVRRRGQEARLRCSPMKGHSHVYWYRQLPEEGLKFMVYLQKENIIDESGMPKERFSAEFPKEGPSILRIQQVVRGDSAAYFCASSPLKTGGNEQFFGPGTRLTVL.